Following are 20 T cell receptor beta chains from one sample sequenced in a study of Ad26.COV2.S vaccination and SARS-CoV-2 variants. Sequencing used immunoSEQ multiplex PCR; TCRdb keeps in-frame clones, though not all of them. Found here are some 330,000 clones, about 90% of them singletons; the top ten hold 5.5%. Treatment given: some 19 received Ad26.COV2.S at low or high dose, single or two shots; several received placebo; per-sample allocation not given. Sampling happened 63 days after the first vaccine or placebo injection. The material sequenced was peripheral blood, taken in a trial of Ad26.COV2.S vaccine versus placebo. These receptors were obtained from a person between 18 and 65 years old who received the Ad26.COV2.S COVID-19 vaccine or a placebo.

The chain has TRBV4-1 and TRBJ1-3, with TRBD1 matching over 7 bases. The CDR3 runs 17 residues. Unmatched junction bases numbered 6, after V lost 1 base and J lost 0 bases. Germline values: CDR1 MGHRA, CDR2 YSYEKL. The CDR3 bases are TGCGCCAGCAGCCAAGGGGCGGGACAGAGCTCTGGAAACACCATATATTTT. Encoded protein: CASSQGAGQSSGNTIYF.

The V gene is TRBV2, the J gene TRBJ1-2; maybe TRBD1 (5 bases). Germline CDR1 SNHLY, CDR2 FYNNEI. This CDR3 is 11 amino acids long. V shed 5 bases and J shed 8 bases, with 9 bases lying between them. The CDR3 is CASSPGTGYTF. In DNA form, the CDR3 reads TGTGCCAGCAGTCCAGGGACGGGCTACACCTTC.

The V gene is TRBV7-6, the J gene TRBJ2-6; 7 bases agree with TRBD2. Germline CDR1 SGHVS, CDR2 FNYEAQ. V shed 5 bases, J shed 0 bases, and the junction held 7 bases outside the gene matches. This CDR3 region has 17 residues. CDR3: CASSGTMTFSGANVLTF. The CDR3 DNA sequence: TGTGCCAGCAGCGGGACTATGACATTCTCTGGGGCCAACGTCCTGACTTTC. Filled out from reference TRBV7-6 and TRBJ2-6, the complete variable domain reads GAGVSQSPRYKVTKRGQDVALRCDPISGHVSLYWYRQALGQGPEFLTYFNYEAQQDKSGLPNDRFSAERPEGSISTLTIQRTEQRDSAMYRCASSGTMTFSGANVLTFGAGSRLTVL.

The V call is TRBV28, the J call TRBJ2-7, with 7 bases identical to TRBD1. CDR1 and CDR2 from the germline V gene are MDHEN and SYDVKM. CDR3 size: 13 residues. J gave up 7 bases and V 4 bases, and 7 bases lay outside the gene matches. CDR3 nucleotides: TGTGCCAGCAGTTCAACAGGGGTGGTAGAGCAGTACGTC. This gives the protein CASSSTGVVEQYV.

The chain has TRBV25-1 and TRBJ1-1, with TRBD1 matching over 8 bases. The CDR3 loop spans 16 amino acids. V was pared by 3 bases and J by 5 bases, with 11 bases of the junction left unmatched. Germline V gene sequence: CDR1 MGHDK, CDR2 SYGVNS. CDR3 loop: CASSETRTGGRTEAFF. CDR3 coding DNA: TGTGCCAGCAGTGAGACAAGAACAGGGGGGAGAACTGAAGCTTTCTTT.

This sequence joins TRBV19 and TRBJ2-3; 9 bases align to TRBD1. This CDR3 has 16 residues. Germline assignment: CDR1 LNHDA and CDR2 SQIVND (reference sequence). V shed 5 bases, J shed 1 base, and the junction held 7 bases outside the gene matches. The chain's CDR3 is CASSAPQGAGTDTQYF. CDR3 nucleotides: TGTGCCAGTAGTGCACCACAGGGGGCAGGCACAGATACGCAGTATTTT.

The chain recombines TRBV27 with TRBJ1-1, with a tentative D call TRBD1 (6 bases). Trimming shortened V by 1 base and J by 5 bases, and 23 bases separated the two germline ends. This CDR3 has 18 residues. Germline values: CDR1 MNHEY, CDR2 SMNVEV (reference sequence). The CDR3 DNA sequence: TGTGCCAGCAGTTTATTCTCGGGACCGGGGGGGGCGCGGACTGAAGCTTTCTTT. Protein sequence: CASSLFSGPGGARTEAFF.

The genes are TRBV3-1 (or the pseudogene TRBV3-2) and TRBJ2-3; 10 bases are shared with TRBD2. The trim removed 0 bases at V and 0 bases at J, leaving 12 bases unmatched. The CDR3 loop spans 20 amino acids. Germline CDR1 and CDR2: LGHDT and YNNKEL (reference sequence). CDR3: CASSQDRPSGRFWSTDTQYF. The CDR3 nucleotides are TGTGCCAGCAGCCAAGATCGGCCTAGCGGGAGATTCTGGAGCACAGATACGCAGTATTTT.

CDR3 sequence reads: CASSPALWASAYNEQFF. In DNA, the CDR3 is TGTGCCAGCAGCCCCGCTTTGTGGGCTAGCGCCTACAATGAGCAGTTCTTC. The chain joins TRBV7-8 to TRBJ2-1, with D perhaps TRBD2 (6 bases). Trimming took off 5 bases at V and 2 bases at J, with 19 bases between the two ends. Looked up from germline, CDR1 is SGHVS and CDR2 is FQNEAQ. The CDR3 runs to 17 residues.

This clone was found a few times. In DNA form, the CDR3 reads TGTGCCTCAAGGGGTCCCCTTATGGATGGAAACACCATATATTTT. This encodes CASRGPLMDGNTIYF. The J gene is TRBJ1-3, the V gene TRBV10-3, with D possibly TRBD1 on 5 matching bases. The CDR3 covers 15 residues. Germline values: CDR1 ENHRY, CDR2 SYGVKD. The V end was cut by 11 bases, the J end by 3 bases, with 20 bases between.

This clone was recorded once. V usage is TRBV6-6 and J usage is TRBJ2-2, with 15 bases lining up with TRBD2. The CDR3 contains 17 residues. The germline gives CDR1 MNHNY, CDR2 SVGAGI (reference sequence). V lost 5 bases to trimming and J lost 7 bases; unmatched junction nucleotides: 8. In nucleotides, the CDR3 is TGTGCCAGCAGTCAAAGGACTAGCGGGGGGGCAAACGGGGAGCTGTTTTTT. Translating gives CASSQRTSGGANGELFF.

The rearrangement links TRBV6-5 to TRBJ1-5; D perhaps matches TRBD1 (6 bases). The germline V gene has CDR1 MNHEY and CDR2 SVGAGI. Trimming removed 6 bases at V and 2 bases at J, with 14 bases between. The CDR3 loop spans 15 amino acids. CDR3 sequence: CASRWQGLGNQPQHF. The CDR3 nucleotides read TGTGCCAGCAGGTGGCAGGGGTTGGGCAATCAGCCCCAGCATTTT.

This chain uses TRBV2 with TRBJ1-1; the D gene is possibly TRBD1 (5 bases). The CDR3 contains 16 residues. Germline V gene sequence: CDR1 SNHLY, CDR2 FYNNEI. V was pared by 2 bases and J by 3 bases, with 16 bases between. The CDR3 DNA is TGTGCCAGCAGTGAAAATGGGGGAGGGACGGACACTGAAGCTTTCTTT. It is translated as CASSENGGGTDTEAFF.

J is TRBJ1-4 and V is TRBV7-9; 8 positions match TRBD1. The CDR3 sequence is 15 residues long. Germline V gene sequence: CDR1 SEHNR, CDR2 FQNEAQ (reference sequence). The J segment lost 7 bases and the V segment lost 0 bases, leaving 4 bases of the junction unmatched. The CDR3 protein is CASSLAQGAREKLFF. In DNA form, the CDR3 reads TGTGCCAGCAGCTTAGCGCAGGGGGCGCGTGAAAAACTGTTTTTT.

This chain uses TRBV27 with TRBJ1-6, with a possible D match to TRBD1 (5 bases). V gave up 2 bases and J gave up 5 bases, with 16 bases separating them. The CDR3 runs to 17 residues. CDR1 and CDR2 from the germline V gene are MNHEY and SMNVEV (reference sequence). In DNA form, the CDR3 reads TGTGCCAGCAGTTTAGGGACCCTTTTCGGGGATAATTCACCCCTCCACTTT. Encoded protein: CASSLGTLFGDNSPLHF.

This chain joins TRBV13 and TRBJ2-2, with D perhaps matching TRBD1 (6 bases). V lost 5 bases and J 5 bases, leaving 12 bases between the germline ends. CDR3 length equals 14 residues. Germline CDR1 and CDR2: PRHDT and FYEKMQ (reference sequence). The CDR3 here is CASSQPQGTGELFF. CDR3 bases: TGTGCCAGCAGCCAACCACAGGGTACCGGGGAGCTGTTTTTT.

The chain couples TRBV2 to TRBJ2-5; D is unclear. The CDR3 runs to 15 residues. CDR1 is SNHLY and CDR2 is FYNNEI in the germline V gene. V lost 4 bases to trimming and J lost 4 bases, with 16 bases between them. CDR3 protein: CASSAPSEGIETQYF. The CDR3 DNA reads TGTGCCAGCAGTGCTCCTAGTGAAGGCATAGAGACCCAGTACTTC. Supplemented by reference TRBV2 and TRBJ2-5, the full variable domain reads EPEVTQTPSHQVTQMGQEVILRCVPISNHLYFYWYRQILGQKVEFLVSFYNNEISEKSEIFDDQFSVERPDGSNFTLKIRSTKLEDSAMYFCASSAPSEGIETQYFGPGTRLLVL.

The chain has TRBV27 and TRBJ1-1, with D possibly TRBD1 on 5 matching bases. There are 14 residues in the CDR3. Germline V gives CDR1 MNHEY, CDR2 SMNVEV (reference sequence). V dropped 5 bases and J dropped 1 base, with 11 bases sitting between them. Written as DNA, the CDR3 is TGTGCCAGCAGTGCCTACGACAGGAACACTGAAGCTTTCTTT. Amino acid sequence: CASSAYDRNTEAFF.

The gene calls are TRBV11-2 and TRBJ1-1; the D is unclear. V lost 2 bases and J 0 bases, leaving 10 bases between the germline ends. The CDR3 spans 15 residues. The V gene's germline CDR1 is SGHAT and CDR2 FQNNGV. The CDR3 spells CASSLLFEVNTEAFF. In nucleotides, the CDR3 is TGTGCCAGCAGCTTACTTTTTGAGGTGAACACTGAAGCTTTCTTT.

The rearrangement joins TRBV5-4 to TRBJ2-5; TRBD2 agrees at 10 bases. CDR1 and CDR2 (germline): SGHNT, YYREEE (reference sequence). J lost 5 bases, V lost 6 bases, and 7 bases had no gene match. This CDR3 is 14 amino acids long. The CDR3, as DNA: TGTGCCAGCACCCTTAGCGGGGGGCTTGAGACCCAGTACTTC. Its translation: CASTLSGGLETQYF.